This T cell receptor beta chain was retrieved from a study of T-cell memory formation after mild COVID-19. Overall study: TCR clusters largely stayed donor specific. Study-level results: There was a balanced CD4/CD8 profile in clones contracting day 15 to 85, and later expanders leaned CD4+. The authors did not confirm SARS-CoV-2 specificity of second-wave clones peaking day 37.

Trimming took off 0 bases at V and 4 bases at J, with 11 bases between the two ends. The germline CDR1 and CDR2 sequences are SGHTS and YDEGEE. CDR3 length: 15 amino acids. TCRdb re-called the 5' RACE reads through MiXCR, storing one row per CDR3 protein. The sample includes 350,000 to 450,000 distinct CDR3 sequences, around 28% of them seen just once. On this clonotype itself: What it binds is unknown.

The TCR was taken from an adult woman who had mild COVID-19 (a few samples of this study predate the infection). Cell type and time point are not known. This rearrangement joins TRBV5-8 to TRBJ1-3, with D tentatively TRBD1 (6 bases). Sequencing was carried out using PBMCs or a T cell subset sorted from them (not recorded which). This CDR3 reads CASSLGSTGGNTIYF. In DNA, the CDR3 is TGTGCCAGCAGCTTGGGGTCGACAGGCGGAAACACCATATATTTT.